Given below is one TCR beta chain in context. V was pared by 1 base and J by 7 bases, with 17 bases between. Germline assignment: CDR1 KGHSH and CDR2 LQKENI. The CDR3 consists of 16 residues. Sequenced by immunoSEQ multiplex PCR; TCRdb stores in-frame clones only, minus some. Among about 87,000 clones listed, around 82% were seen once. The source of the sample is a study of blood T cell repertoires in COVID-19. This sequence originates from an elderly woman with COVID-19, enrolled during active disease. The chain carries TRBV18 and TRBJ2-1, with D possibly TRBD2 on 6 matching bases. Sequencing input: peripheral blood. The CDR3 is CASSPLREKIANEQFF. In DNA form, the CDR3 reads TGTGCCAGCTCACCACTCCGGGAGAAGATAGCGAATGAGCAGTTCTTC. Filled out from reference TRBV18 and TRBJ2-1, the complete variable domain reads NAGVMQNPRHLVRRRGQEARLRCSPMKGHSHVYWYRQLPEEGLKFMVYLQKENIIDESGMPKERFSAEFPKEGPSILRIQQVVRGDSAAYFCASSPLREKIANEQFFGPGTRLTVL.